The 28 T cell receptor beta chains below come from one sample, sequenced in a study of glioma-infiltrating T cells after dendritic cell vaccination. The data were produced by immunoSEQ multiplex PCR, yet TCRdb's version contains in-frame clones alone and is incomplete. The repertoire includes about 38,000 clones, 82% of them detected once, and 7.8% sits in the top ten. The sample in question was blood, obtained before dendritic cell vaccination. These receptors all come from a human donor with glioblastoma.

The rearrangement links TRBV19 to TRBJ2-2; the match to TRBD1 covers 9 bases. Germline CDR1 is LNHDA and CDR2 is SQIVND (reference sequence). Germline trimming cut 4 bases from V and 4 bases from J; bases unmatched to any gene: 10. CDR3 size: 17 residues. The CDR3 DNA is TGTGCCAGTAGTAGGGGGGTGGGGACAGGGCTCACCGGGGAGCTGTTTTTT. This sequence encodes CASSRGVGTGLTGELFF. The entire variable domain, with the rest obtained from reference TRBV19 and TRBJ2-2, is as follows: DGGITQSPKYLFRKEGQNVTLSCEQNLNHDAMYWYRQDPGQGLRLIYYSQIVNDFQKGDIAEGYSVSREKKESFPLTVTSAQKNPTAFYLCASSRGVGTGLTGELFFGEGSRLTVL.

As concerns this clone: Other DNA variants within this sample encode the same CDR3. The J gene is TRBJ1-6, the V gene TRBV30; 10 nucleotides match TRBD1. Trimming at V came to 8 bases and at J to 7 bases, leaving 5 bases not matched to a gene. The CDR3 has 13 amino acids. CDR1 and CDR2 (germline): GTSNPN, SVGIG (reference sequence). Here the CDR3 reads CARQGAENSPLHF. In DNA, the CDR3 is TGTGCCAGACAGGGGGCTGAAAATTCACCCCTCCACTTT.

This chain joins TRBV19 and TRBJ1-6; TRBD1 might be the D (5 bases). Germline assignment: CDR1 LNHDA and CDR2 SQIVND (reference sequence). Trimming removed 4 bases at V and 9 bases at J, with 13 bases between. The CDR3 runs to 14 residues. The DNA of the CDR3 is TGTGCCAGTAGTACTGAGACAGAGATTTCACCCCTCCACTTT. Translated, it gives CASSTETEISPLHF.

J is TRBJ1-6 and V is TRBV19, with 7 bases aligning to TRBD1. V was clipped by 8 bases and J by 8 bases; unmatched bases: 9. The CDR3 totals 14 residues. Germline-derived CDR1 and CDR2 are LNHDA and SQIVND (reference sequence). This CDR3 reads CASGIGGLDSPLHF. As DNA, the CDR3 is TGTGCCAGTGGGATAGGGGGCTTGGATTCACCCCTCCACTTT.

This chain joins TRBV6-1 and TRBJ2-7, with D uncertain. CDR1 MNHNS and CDR2 SASEGT come from the germline V gene. Trimming took off 2 bases at V and 6 bases at J, with 11 bases between the two ends. This CDR3 spans 13 amino acids. The CDR3 sequence: CASSENPIPEQYF. The CDR3 nucleotides are TGTGCCAGCAGTGAAAATCCCATCCCCGAGCAGTACTTC.

The gene calls are TRBV6-6 and TRBJ1-1; 11 bases are a match to TRBD1. The CDR3 sequence is 15 residues long. Germline CDR1 and CDR2: MNHNY and SVGAGI (reference sequence). V lost 5 bases, J lost 5 bases, and 7 bases stayed unmatched. The chain's CDR3 is CASSDGQGARTEAFF. CDR3 sequence (DNA): TGTGCCAGCAGTGATGGACAGGGGGCGCGGACTGAAGCTTTCTTT.

The chain couples TRBV28 to TRBJ2-1; 13 bases align to TRBD2. The trim removed 4 bases at V and 10 bases at J, leaving 10 bases unmatched. This CDR3 region has 16 residues. CDR1 is MDHEN, CDR2 SYDVKM, per germline. The CDR3 DNA follows: TGTGCCAGCAGTTCTCCGACTAGCGGGGGGACAGGGGAGCAGTTCTTC. It specifies CASSSPTSGGTGEQFF. Combining the CDR3 with reference TRBV28 and TRBJ2-1 gives the whole variable domain DVKVTQSSRYLVKRTGEKVFLECVQDMDHENMFWYRQDPGLGLRLIYFSYDVKMKEKGDIPEGYSVSREKKERFSLILESASTNQTSMYLCASSSPTSGGTGEQFFGPGTRLTVL.

The chain uses TRBV4-3 and TRBJ2-6, with D possibly being TRBD2 (5 bases). V was pared by 0 bases and J by 2 bases, with 14 bases between. The germline V gene encodes CDR1 LGHNA and CDR2 YSLEER. CDR3 length: 18 residues. The CDR3 is CASSQEIWVGAGANVLTF. The CDR3 DNA reads TGCGCCAGCAGCCAAGAGATCTGGGTCGGGGCTGGGGCCAACGTCCTGACTTTC.

V gene TRBV27 combines with J gene TRBJ1-2, with no clear D. This CDR3 has 14 amino acids. V gave up 5 bases and J gave up 7 bases, with 17 bases separating them. Germline CDR1 is MNHEY and CDR2 is SMNVEV (reference sequence). This CDR3 is CASSPAGATRGYTF. In nucleotides, the CDR3 is TGTGCCAGCAGTCCCGCGGGAGCAACCCGTGGCTACACCTTC.

The chain carries TRBV7-8 and TRBJ2-7; 11 positions agree with TRBD1. This CDR3 is built from 16 residues. Germline V gene lookup returns CDR1 SGHVS and CDR2 FQNEAQ. The V gene end was trimmed by 2 bases and the J gene end by 5 bases; junction bases not matched to a gene: 8. The CDR3 nucleotides are TGTGCCAGCAGCTTACCCGCGGACAGGGGGCGCCACGAGCAGTACTTC. Translated: CASSLPADRGRHEQYF.

V gene TRBV6-1 combines with J gene TRBJ1-1; a possible D gene is TRBD1 (5 bases). The germline gives CDR1 MNHNS, CDR2 SASEGT. Deletions cut 0 bases from V and 0 bases from J, with 14 bases between. This CDR3 spans 17 amino acids. CDR3 DNA sequence: TGTGCCAGCAGTGAAGCGCTTCGGGGGGTGGTGAACACTGAAGCTTTCTTT. Translation: CASSEALRGVVNTEAFF.

DNA for the CDR3: TGCGCCACCCTCGGTCAGGATAATGAAAAACTGTTTTTT. It is translated as CATLGQDNEKLFF. The rearrangement uses TRBV4-1 and TRBJ1-4, with unresolved D. Germline assignment: CDR1 MGHRA and CDR2 YSYEKL. V was clipped by 10 bases and J by 4 bases, with 13 bases between them. The CDR3 spans 13 residues.

The V gene is TRBV13, the J gene TRBJ2-1; D is possibly TRBD2 (7 bases). The V gene's germline CDR1 is PRHDT and CDR2 FYEKMQ (reference sequence). CDR3 length: 16 residues. V was shortened by 3 bases and J by 0 bases, with 12 bases between the two germline ends. CDR3 in amino acids: CASSFPGGGSYNEQFF. In DNA form, the CDR3 reads TGTGCCAGCAGCTTCCCGGGGGGCGGCTCCTACAATGAGCAGTTCTTC.

The chain joins TRBV15 to TRBJ2-7, with 8 bases fitting TRBD1. CDR3 length: 14 residues. The V gene's germline CDR1 is LNHNV and CDR2 YYDKDF (reference sequence). With V trimmed by 4 bases and J by 3 bases, 5 bases remained unmatched. As DNA, the CDR3 is TGTGCCACCAGCACAACAGGGGGACGCTACGAGCAGTACTTC. It specifies CATSTTGGRYEQYF. The full variable domain, its missing parts supplied by reference TRBV15 and TRBJ2-7, is DAMVIQNPRYQVTQFGKPVTLSCSQTLNHNVMYWYQQKSSQAPKLLFHYYDKDFNNEADTPDNFQSRRPNTSFCFLDIRSPGLGDTAMYLCATSTTGGRYEQYFGPGTRLTVT.

V usage is TRBV5-1 and J usage is TRBJ2-5, with no clear D. The end of the DNA fits TRBJ2-7 better, so the J call may be wrong. Germline V gene data show CDR1 as SGHRS and CDR2 as YFSETQ. CDR3 length: 14 residues. The CDR3 sequence is CASSLAGRQYEQYF. The CDR3 DNA reads as TGCGCCAGCAGCTTGGCTGGCAGACAATACGAGCAGTACTTC.

The chain has TRBV7-2 and TRBJ2-7; 10 nucleotides line up with TRBD2. Looked up from germline, CDR1 is SGHTA and CDR2 is FQGNSA. The CDR3 is made up of 15 amino acids. V gave up 5 bases and J gave up 2 bases; unmatched junction bases: 6. CDR3 nucleotides: TGTGCCAGCAGCACTATAGCGGGGGGAGCCTACGAGCAGTACTTC. It translates to CASSTIAGGAYEQYF.

CDR3 in amino acids: CASRRDRVTEAFF. The CDR3 DNA reads as TGTGCCAGTAGGCGGGACAGAGTGACTGAAGCTTTCTTT. The rearrangement links TRBV19 to TRBJ1-1; TRBD1 matches at 7 bases. CDR1 is LNHDA, CDR2 SQIVND, per germline (reference sequence). This CDR3 is built from 13 residues. The V and J ends lost 6 bases and 5 bases, in that order; junction bases with no gene match: 6. Full variable domain (missing parts from reference TRBV19 and TRBJ1-1): DGGITQSPKYLFRKEGQNVTLSCEQNLNHDAMYWYRQDPGQGLRLIYYSQIVNDFQKGDIAEGYSVSREKKESFPLTVTSAQKNPTAFYLCASRRDRVTEAFFGQGTRLTVV.

The chain couples TRBV7-2 to TRBJ2-5; D gene uncertain. CDR1 SGHTA and CDR2 FQGNSA come from the germline V gene. The CDR3 has 13 amino acids. V lost 1 base and J lost 1, with 4 bases in between. CDR3 amino acids: CASSLVLQETQYF. Here the CDR3 DNA reads TGTGCCAGCAGCTTAGTACTCCAAGAGACCCAGTACTTC.

Notes on this clone: The same CDR3 also results from other DNA sequences found in this sample. As DNA, the CDR3 is TGTGCCAGCAGCGAACAGGGGTACGAGCAGTACTTC. Its protein is CASSEQGYEQYF. The gene calls are TRBV7-9 and TRBJ2-7, with 7 positions matching TRBD1. CDR3 length: 12 residues. Trimming at V came to 5 bases and at J to 4 bases, leaving 2 bases not matched to a gene. Per germline, CDR1 SEHNR and CDR2 FQNEAQ (reference sequence).

This chain links TRBV6-1 with TRBJ2-2; TRBD1 might be the D (5 bases). CDR1 and CDR2 (germline): MNHNS, SASEGT. CDR3 length: 21 residues. The V end lost 2 bases, the J end lost 3 bases, and 28 bases lay between the germline ends. The CDR3 DNA follows: TGTGCCAGCAGTGAATTATATCTCTGGCAGGGTCATAGTAAGGACACCGGGGAGCTGTTTTTT. This translates into CASSELYLWQGHSKDTGELFF.

V is TRBV9 and J is TRBJ2-4; D may be TRBD1 (6 bases). In germline, CDR1 is SGDLS, CDR2 YYNGEE. Trimming left V 0 bases short and J 4 bases short, with 17 bases between. The CDR3 spans 17 residues. The CDR3 is CASSVEVSVGAKNIQYF. CDR3 DNA sequence: TGTGCCAGCAGCGTAGAAGTTTCAGTGGGGGCTAAAAACATTCAGTACTTC.

The V gene is TRBV4-2, the J gene TRBJ2-3, with 13 bases identical to TRBD2. J was trimmed by 2 bases and V by 4 bases; bases with no gene match: 3. Germline CDR1 is LGHNA and CDR2 is YNFKEQ. The CDR3 runs 16 residues. This CDR3 reads CASSLGLAGNTDTQYF. The CDR3 bases are TGTGCCAGCAGCCTGGGACTAGCGGGGAACACAGATACGCAGTATTTT.

The chain uses TRBV19 and TRBJ2-7; 8 bases line up with TRBD1. CDR1 and CDR2 (germline): LNHDA, SQIVND (reference sequence). V gave up 5 bases and J gave up 3 bases; unmatched junction bases: 6. The CDR3 totals 14 residues. The CDR3 DNA reads as TGTGCCAGTAGTTCCCGGACAGGGCTCTACGAGCAGTACTTC. Protein product: CASSSRTGLYEQYF.

This clone was picked up one time. J is TRBJ2-7 and V is TRBV25-1; D is perhaps TRBD2 (7 bases). The CDR3 is 16 amino acids. Germline CDR1 reads MGHDK; CDR2 reads SYGVNS. V dropped 1 base and J dropped 0 bases, with 13 bases sitting between them. CDR3 amino acids: CASSESGGFSSYEQYF. For the CDR3, the DNA is TGTGCCAGCAGTGAATCGGGGGGCTTTAGCTCCTACGAGCAGTACTTC.

The rearrangement joins TRBV30 to TRBJ1-6, with 10 bases that match TRBD1. The germline gives CDR1 GTSNPN, CDR2 SVGIG (reference sequence). This CDR3 contains 13 residues. V was pared by 7 bases and J by 8 bases, with 5 bases of the junction left unmatched. CDR3 bases: TGTGCCTCGAAAGGGACAGGGGATTCACCCCTCCACTTT. This gives the protein CASKGTGDSPLHF.

The DNA for the CDR3 is TGTGCCAGCAGCCCGCACGGGGGGGCCTACAATGAGCAGTTCTTC. Its protein is CASSPHGGAYNEQFF. The V call is TRBV11-3, the J call TRBJ2-1; 8 nucleotides align to TRBD2. Germline CDR1 reads SGHNT; CDR2 reads YENEEA. Trimming took 5 bases from V and 2 from J; bases not matched to a gene: 5. The CDR3 loop spans 15 amino acids.

This clone was observed a single time. V and J are TRBV12-5 and TRBJ2-5, with TRBD1 matching over 7 bases. V shed 0 bases, J shed 5 bases, and the junction held 9 bases outside the gene matches. This CDR3 contains 16 residues. Looked up from germline, CDR1 is LGHNT and CDR2 is FRNRAP. The CDR3 here is CASGLVIQGVGETQYF. In nucleotides, the CDR3 is TGTGCTAGTGGTTTGGTGATCCAGGGGGTAGGGGAGACCCAGTACTTC.

CDR3 protein: CASSLTSGGTDTQYF. The CDR3 coding sequence is TGTGCCAGCAGTCTGACTAGCGGGGGTACAGATACGCAGTATTTT. The chain is built from TRBV6-4 and TRBJ2-3; 12 bases are shared with TRBD2. The V segment lost 5 bases and the J segment 3 bases; nucleotides outside the gene matches: 3. Germline V CDR1 and CDR2: MRHNA, SNTAGT. The CDR3 loop spans 15 amino acids.